Following are 3 T cell receptor beta chains from one sample sequenced in a study of post-analysis software for immune sequencing data. Study-wide points: Patients had higher frequencies than controls of five TRBV segments, including TRBV5-6, TRBV5-1 and TRBV20-1.

Their cognate antigens are unknown. TCR beta libraries were prepared from cDNA with unique molecular identifiers. MiXCR, applied by TCRdb to the PCR reads, yields one record per CDR3 protein. The sample holds 750,000 to 900,000 distinct CDR3 sequences; around 45% are singletons and the top ten take roughly 5.2%. Material: blood. All receptors derive from a girl aged 5 to 17 with multiple sclerosis.

The CDR3 bases are TGTGCCAGCAGCTCAGGGGGCGCGACCTACGAGCAGTACTTC. Its protein is CASSSGGATYEQYF. This sequence joins TRBV9 and TRBJ2-7; 8 bases are a match to TRBD1. From germline, CDR1 is SGDLS and CDR2 YYNGEE. The CDR3 consists of 14 residues. After removal of 4 bases from V and 2 bases from J, the junction contained 5 bases not matched to a gene.

In its sample, this clonotype was seen a few times. The chain is built from TRBV7-8 and TRBJ1-4; no firm D call. This CDR3 has 17 residues. Trimming stripped 5 bases from V and 3 bases from J, with 19 bases between. Germline CDR1 and CDR2: SGHVS and FQNEAQ. CDR3 sequence reads: CASSPGFGPAANEKLFF. In nucleotides, the CDR3 is TGTGCCAGCAGCCCGGGTTTTGGGCCAGCAGCTAATGAAAAACTGTTTTTT.

The chain has TRBV29-1 and TRBJ2-7; tentatively, D is TRBD1 or TRBD2 (6 bases each). The CDR3 is 16 residues long. Trimming cost V 1 base and J 0 bases, with 16 bases left between them. The germline gives CDR1 SQVTM, CDR2 ANQGSEA. CDR3 sequence (DNA): TGCAGCGTTGAAGGGTTGAACAGGGAGGCCTCCTACGAGCAGTACTTC. It codes for CSVEGLNREASYEQYF.